A single T cell receptor (beta chain) is shown here with its context. This specimen comes from a study of blood T cell repertoires in COVID-19. Study overall: COVID-19 samples, acute and convalescent, were from the United States, Italy and Spain.

How the authors handled the data: It was from reference gene primer amplification that nucleated cell counts were estimated. The table came from immunoSEQ multiplex PCR; TCRdb's copy has only in-frame clones and leaves some out. V, J and clone size were drawn from that table, and D and trimming were deduced from the DNA. The sample consists of around 310,000 clones, approximately 90% of them appearing once. Participant ages covered roughly 18 to 90 years across about two dozen US areas. Cohort 3 recovery required two negative PCRs, clearance, or symptom resolution. The V gene's germline CDR1 is SGDLS and CDR2 YYNGEE. V was cut by 0 bases and J by 0 bases, with 6 bases left in between. The CDR3 extends over 14 amino acids.

The sequence was obtained from a woman aged 40 to 50 who had recovered from COVID-19. V is TRBV9 and J is TRBJ1-2; D is unclear. The sample was PBMCs or T cells enriched from blood (not recorded which). CDR3 protein: CASSVETSNYGYTF. CDR3 in DNA: TGTGCCAGCAGCGTAGAAACTTCTAACTATGGCTACACCTTC.